What follows are 23 T cell receptor beta chains derived from one specimen sequenced in a study of blood T cells in healthy people across ages. A sample-barcoded 5' primer and a J-beta primer mix were used in a second PCR of roughly 7 to 11 cycles. TCRdb itself ran the 5' RACE reads through MiXCR, one entry per CDR3 protein. The sample contains around 820,000 distinct CDR3 sequences, 20% to 30% of which appear only once. These data also featured in a second study, about T cells of mothers and their children.

The sample taken for sequencing was blood. The receptors were gathered from a boy aged 5-17 years in good health.

V is TRBV6-6 and J is TRBJ1-2; 8 bases are shared with TRBD1. The CDR3 covers 13 residues. Losses at the gene ends were 6 bases for V and 8 bases for J; bases not matched to a gene: 8. Germline V gene sequence: CDR1 MNHNY, CDR2 SVGAGI (reference sequence). The CDR3 is CASRRGSGGGYTF. CDR3 DNA: TGTGCCAGCAGGAGGGGTTCAGGGGGCGGCTACACCTTC.

This clonotype was detected a few times. The genes are TRBV27 and TRBJ1-1; D is perhaps TRBD1 (5 bases). Trimming removed 4 bases at V and 0 bases at J, with 9 bases between. The CDR3 contains 14 residues. Germline CDR1 and CDR2: MNHEY and SMNVEV (reference sequence). The CDR3 reads CASSWAGLNTEAFF. Here the CDR3 DNA reads TGTGCCAGCAGTTGGGCAGGGTTGAACACTGAAGCTTTCTTT.

The sample holds a few counts of this clonotype. The CDR3 coding sequence is TGTGCCAGCAGTGGGAATGGCAATCAGCCCCAGCATTTT. This codes for CASSGNGNQPQHF. The chain links TRBV2 to TRBJ1-5; D remains unclear. Trimming cost V 4 bases and J 2 bases, with 6 bases left between them. The CDR3 spans 13 residues. Germline V CDR1 and CDR2: SNHLY, FYNNEI.

The J gene is TRBJ2-4, the V gene TRBV29-1, with 11 bases lining up with TRBD2. The V gene end was trimmed by 3 bases and the J gene end by 7 bases; junction bases not matched to a gene: 8. Germline values: CDR1 SQVTM, CDR2 ANQGSEA. The CDR3 spans 15 residues. The CDR3 bases are TGCAGCGTTGAGTCGGCTAGCGGGGGGCACAACATTCAGTACTTC. This translates into CSVESASGGHNIQYF. Full variable domain (outside the CDR3, taken from reference TRBV29-1 and TRBJ2-4): SAVISQKPSRDICQRGTSLTIQCQVDSQVTMMFWYRQQPGQSLTLIATANQGSEATYESGFVIDKFPISRPNLTFSTLTVSNMSPEDSSIYLCSVESASGGHNIQYFGAGTRLSVL.

CDR3 protein: CASSLQQGYEQYF. The DNA for the CDR3 is TGTGCCAGCAGTTTACAACAGGGGTACGAGCAGTACTTC. This sequence joins TRBV27 and TRBJ2-7; 7 nucleotides line up with TRBD1. After removal of 2 bases from V and 4 bases from J, the junction contained 2 bases not matched to a gene. Germline lookup yields CDR1 MNHEY and CDR2 SMNVEV (reference sequence). This CDR3 has 13 residues.

DNA for the CDR3: TGCAGTGCTAGAGATCGGGGGTTGCAGTTCTTC. It is translated as CSARDRGLQFF. The V and J genes are TRBV20-1 and TRBJ2-1, with D tentatively TRBD2 (6 bases). CDR3 length: 11 amino acids. Germline CDR1 and CDR2: DFQATT and SNEGSKA (reference sequence). V was pared by 0 bases and J by 12 bases, with 9 bases between.

The rearrangement joins TRBV4-2 to TRBJ2-6; no reliable D call. Germline CDR1 and CDR2: LGHNA and YNFKEQ. The ends were cut back, 2 bases at V and 0 bases at J, with 11 bases in the middle. The CDR3 has 17 residues. CDR3 loop: CASSQSPAVSGANVLTF. The CDR3 DNA follows: TGTGCCAGCAGCCAAAGTCCCGCGGTCTCTGGGGCCAACGTCCTGACTTTC.

The chain has TRBV7-9 and TRBJ2-3, with TRBD1 matching over 9 bases. From germline, CDR1 is SEHNR and CDR2 FQNEAQ (reference sequence). The trim removed 1 base at V and 4 bases at J, leaving 3 bases unmatched. This CDR3 has 15 amino acids. CDR3 nucleotide sequence: TGTGCCAGCAGCTTAGGGGACAGGGCTGCAGATACGCAGTATTTT. It specifies CASSLGDRAADTQYF.

In its sample, this clonotype was seen a few times. The chain carries TRBV12-3 or TRBV12-4 and TRBJ2-1, with TRBD1 matching over 8 bases. The CDR3 is 15 residues long. V was clipped by 7 bases and J by 7 bases; unmatched bases: 12. In DNA, the CDR3 is TGTGCCAGCAACGCAGGGGGCCAAGTTCTGAATGAGCAGTTCTTC. Amino acid sequence: CASNAGGQVLNEQFF.

The chain employs TRBV5-1 and TRBJ2-5, with 8 bases identical to TRBD1. The trim removed 4 bases at V and 8 bases at J, leaving 16 bases unmatched. The CDR3 consists of 16 residues. Germline CDR1 SGHRS, CDR2 YFSETQ. For the CDR3, the DNA is TGCGCCAGCAGCCCCCTCCGGGACAGGCTAACCAGAACCCAGTACTTC. The encoded protein is CASSPLRDRLTRTQYF.

This clonotype has just a few counts. The chain is built from TRBV2 and TRBJ2-3, with a weak D call TRBD2 (5 bases). CDR3 size: 13 residues. In germline, CDR1 is SNHLY, CDR2 FYNNEI. Trimming pared 5 bases from V and 3 bases from J, leaving 9 bases between. The CDR3 region is CASSSQRTDTQYF. As DNA, the CDR3 is TGTGCCAGCAGTTCCCAGCGGACAGATACGCAGTATTTT.

This chain links TRBV20-1 with TRBJ1-1; D possibly corresponds to TRBD1 (5 bases). The CDR3 has 17 residues. The germline CDR1 and CDR2 sequences are DFQATT and SNEGSKA (reference sequence). V lost 1 base, J lost 0 bases, and 18 bases lay in between. CDR3 coding DNA: TGCAGTGCTAGAGTCTCGGGACGGACGATCATGAACACTGAAGCTTTCTTT. Protein product: CSARVSGRTIMNTEAFF.

This clonotype appeared a few times. This chain connects TRBV5-5 to TRBJ1-5; D remains unclear. Deletions cut 1 base from V and 5 bases from J, with 16 bases between. CDR3 length: 16 amino acids. Germline V gene data show CDR1 as SGHKS and CDR2 as YYEKEE (reference sequence). The CDR3 bases are TGTGCCAGCAGCTTGCATCCGGGGAGCATGGATCAGCCCCAGCATTTT. Translation gives CASSLHPGSMDQPQHF.

This clonotype was seen a handful of times. The rearrangement links TRBV28 to TRBJ2-1; TRBD1 matches at 12 bases. The DNA end is a closer match to TRBJ2-7, so the J assignment may be wrong. This CDR3 has 16 residues. CDR1 and CDR2 from the germline V gene are MDHEN and SYDVKM. The DNA for the CDR3 is TGTGCCAGCAGTACATCCGGGACAGGGGGCTTCCACGAGCAGTACTTC. Its protein product is CASSTSGTGGFHEQYF.

This clonotype was seen more than once but under ten times. The CDR3 DNA reads as TGCAGCGCCGTGGGTCGGGGGAACACTGAAGCTTTCTTT. Translating it yields CSAVGRGNTEAFF. J is TRBJ1-1 and V is TRBV29-1; no clear D. Trimming stripped 7 bases from V and 1 base from J, with 13 bases between. The CDR3 runs to 13 residues. Per the germline V gene, CDR1 is SQVTM and CDR2 is ANQGSEA.

V is TRBV24-1 and J is TRBJ2-1, with 13 bases lining up with TRBD2. This CDR3 is 17 amino acids long. J gave up 5 bases and V 4 bases, and 7 bases lay outside the gene matches. CDR1 and CDR2 from the germline V gene are KGHDR and SFDVKD. In DNA, the CDR3 is TGTGCCACCAGTGACCCTACACTAGCGGGGGGGGACAATGAGCAGTTCTTC. Its protein product is CATSDPTLAGGDNEQFF.

The J gene is TRBJ2-7, the V gene TRBV4-3; D is uncertain. V was clipped by 4 bases and J by 2 bases, with 9 bases between them. The length of the CDR3 is 13 residues. CDR1 is LGHNA and CDR2 is YSLEER in the germline V gene. DNA for the CDR3: TGCGCCAGCAGCCCCAGTCAGACCTACGAGCAGTACTTC. It specifies CASSPSQTYEQYF.

This clonotype was recorded a few times. The junction does not match germline at one end; this may be a read error. The chain couples TRBV12-3 or TRBV12-4 to TRBJ2-3; TRBD1 matches at 9 bases. The length of the CDR3 is 14 residues. The CDR3 protein is CATIKDRGTGTQYF. CDR3 DNA sequence: TGTGCCACGATAAAGGACAGGGGCACAGGTACGCAGTATTTT.

The V call is TRBV24-1, the J call TRBJ1-4, with D unclear. In germline, CDR1 is KGHDR, CDR2 SFDVKD. V lost 4 bases and J lost 3, with 11 bases in between. CDR3 length: 15 amino acids. The CDR3 loop reads CATSDADGPNEKLFF. DNA of the CDR3: TGTGCCACCAGTGACGCCGACGGGCCTAATGAAAAACTGTTTTTT.

The CDR3 reads CASSLFQDSPLHF. CDR3 in DNA: TGTGCCAGCAGCTTATTCCAGGATTCACCCCTCCACTTT. The J gene is TRBJ1-6, the V gene TRBV7-6, with unresolved D. Germline CDR1 is SGHVS and CDR2 is FNYEAQ. Trimming cost V 2 bases and J 8 bases, with 7 bases left between them. CDR3 length: 13 residues. The full variable domain, in which reference TRBV7-6 and TRBJ1-6 provide the parts outside the CDR3, is GAGVSQSPRYKVTKRGQDVALRCDPISGHVSLYWYRQALGQGPEFLTYFNYEAQQDKSGLPNDRFSAERPEGSISTLTIQRTEQRDSAMYRCASSLFQDSPLHFGNGTRLTVT.

V is TRBV5-5 and J is TRBJ2-5; the D gene is possibly TRBD2 (6 bases). From germline, CDR1 is SGHKS and CDR2 YYEKEE (reference sequence). Trimming removed 4 bases from V and 7 bases from J, with 20 bases in between. CDR3 length equals 15 residues. CDR3 nucleotide sequence: TGTGCCAGCAGCGACCTACCGGGACTGGGGCGGACCCAGTACTTC. It encodes CASSDLPGLGRTQYF.

This sequence joins TRBV3-1 and TRBJ2-7; a weak D match, TRBD2 (6 bases). This CDR3 contains 13 residues. The V end lost 4 bases, the J end lost 6 bases, and 13 bases lay between the germline ends. The V gene's germline CDR1 is LGHDT and CDR2 YNNKEL (reference sequence). Here the CDR3 DNA reads TGTGCCAGCAGCCGGCGTGGAGGGAGCGAGCAGTACTTC. It codes for CASSRRGGSEQYF.

This clonotype occurred a few times. The CDR3 protein is CASSQGQGRDIQYF. The CDR3 region has the DNA TGTGCCAGCAGCCAAGGACAGGGGCGGGACATTCAGTACTTC. The V and J genes are TRBV14 and TRBJ2-4; TRBD1 matches at 8 bases. The ends lost 1 base at V and 8 bases at J; junction bases unmatched: 4. The CDR3 runs to 14 residues. The germline V gene encodes CDR1 SGHDN and CDR2 FVKESK.